This note documents a single T cell receptor beta chain sequence. Its antigen is undetermined. The data originate from a study of T-cell memory formation after mild COVID-19. Broader study findings: Clones that contracted from day 15 to 85 were balanced CD4/CD8, while later expanders leaned CD4+. Researchers report contracting CD4+ clones mostly in CM and EM, with CD8+ clones in EMRA.

TCRdb recomputed calls from the 5' RACE reads with MiXCR, one row per CDR3 protein. The repertoire holds a few hundred thousand distinct CDR3 sequences, with over 13% as singletons. CDR1 is SGHTA, CDR2 FQGNSA, per germline. The CDR3 extends over 14 amino acids. Trimming shortened V by 5 bases and J by 7 bases, and 14 bases separated the two germline ends. The chain couples TRBV7-2 to TRBJ1-4, with TRBD1 as a possible D gene (5 bases). Source material: PBMCs or a T cell subset sorted from them (not recorded which). The TCR originated in a man aged 18 to 30 who had mild COVID-19 (a few samples of this study predate the infection). Cell type and time point are not known. CDR3 in amino acids: CASSLRGSIEKLFF. The CDR3 region has the DNA TGTGCCAGCAGCCTCCGGGGGTCGATTGAAAAACTGTTTTTT.